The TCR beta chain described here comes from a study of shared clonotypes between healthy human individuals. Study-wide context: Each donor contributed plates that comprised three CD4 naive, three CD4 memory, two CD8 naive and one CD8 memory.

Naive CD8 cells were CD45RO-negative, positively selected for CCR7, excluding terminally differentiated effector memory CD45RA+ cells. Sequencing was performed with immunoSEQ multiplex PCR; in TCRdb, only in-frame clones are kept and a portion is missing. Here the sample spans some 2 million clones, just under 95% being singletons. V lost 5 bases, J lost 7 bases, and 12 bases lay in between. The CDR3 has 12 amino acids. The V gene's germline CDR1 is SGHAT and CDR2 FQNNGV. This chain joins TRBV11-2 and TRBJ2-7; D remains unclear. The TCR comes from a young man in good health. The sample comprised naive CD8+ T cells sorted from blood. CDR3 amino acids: CASSHHQEEQYF. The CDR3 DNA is TGTGCCAGCAGCCACCACCAGGAGGAGCAGTACTTC.